This record looks at one TCR beta chain sequence and its context. Its antigen is unidentified. The data belong to a study of blood T cells in healthy people across ages. Study-level results: With unsorted PBMCs, a conclusive comparison of naive versus antigen-experienced cells was not possible.

A J-beta primer mix and a sample-barcoded 5' primer were used in a second PCR of roughly 6 to 12 cycles. TCRdb recomputed calls from the 5' RACE reads with MiXCR, one row per CDR3 protein. This repertoire shows 850,000 to 1,000,000 distinct CDR3 sequences, around 46% found once; its top ten account for roughly 12%. CDR1 is KGHSH and CDR2 is LQKENI in the germline V gene. This CDR3 comprises 15 residues. Trimming removed 4 bases at V and 0 bases at J, with 9 bases between. The receptor's source is a young man in good health. Sequencing was performed on blood. This chain links TRBV18 with TRBJ1-4; D is possibly TRBD1 (5 bases). In nucleotides, the CDR3 is TGTGCCAGCTCACTACAGGATGCAACTAATGAAAAACTGTTTTTT. Amino acids: CASSLQDATNEKLFF. Looking up the rest from reference TRBV18 and TRBJ1-4 gives the full variable domain: NAGVMQNPRHLVRRRGQEARLRCSPMKGHSHVYWYRQLPEEGLKFMVYLQKENIIDESGMPKERFSAEFPKEGPSILRIQQVVRGDSAAYFCASSLQDATNEKLFFGSGTQLSVL.